This T cell receptor (beta chain) derives from a study of beta chain features in type 1 diabetes. Whole-study context: Across the samples, more than 85 million sorted cells were examined in total. Findings and caveats of the study: When cDNA is sequenced, cells with high TCR expression could be over-represented. More deletions and fewer insertions at VDJ junctions were found in patients with type 1 diabetes.

The entirety of the isolated RNA underwent reverse transcription, so expressed TCRB transcripts were sequenced. TCRdb's copy holds only in-frame clones and misses some; the assay was immunoSEQ multiplex PCR. The table has 250,000 to 350,000 clones, less than 15% seen once; the top ten hold approximately 6.7%. Worth noting for this clone: Its antigen is not known.

The sequence derives from a man aged 30-40 years in good health. Material: central memory CD4+ T cells from blood.

CDR3 coding DNA: TGTGCCAGCAGCGTAGCCTTGACTCAGGCTCAGTACTTC. The encoded protein is CASSVALTQAQYF. This chain connects TRBV9 to TRBJ2-5; no reliable D call. CDR3 length: 13 amino acids. From germline, CDR1 is SGDLS and CDR2 YYNGEE. V was shortened by 0 bases and J by 11 bases, with 14 bases between the two germline ends.